These T cell receptor beta chains were read from a single sample in a study of T cell repertoires in cytomegalovirus infection. Using its own MiXCR run on the reads, TCRdb lists one record per CDR3 protein. The data show nearly 450,000 distinct CDR3 sequences, with 30% to 40% seen just once and roughly 15% held by the top ten. Input material: PBMCs. These receptors were taken from a human donor in good health (CMV status not recorded). Some clones in this sample may be carry-over from other donors' samples. Both conserved end residues are part of each CDR3. Each record gives: J gene, V gene, CDR3 protein.

j_call: TRBJ1-3
v_call: TRBV7-2
cdr3_aa: CASSLHRQGALSGNTIYF

j_call: TRBJ1-2
v_call: TRBV7-6
cdr3_aa: CASSHGTGDDYGYTF

j_call: TRBJ1-1
v_call: TRBV2
cdr3_aa: CASTREGGYTEAFF

j_call: TRBJ2-1
v_call: TRBV5-5
cdr3_aa: CASSLGAWTSSFNEQFF

j_call: TRBJ1-6
v_call: TRBV7-2
cdr3_aa: CASSPLQGRDSPLHF

j_call: TRBJ2-5
v_call: TRBV25-1
cdr3_aa: CASTYGGQETQYF

j_call: TRBJ2-3
v_call: TRBV25-1
cdr3_aa: CASSAGGLGDTQYF

j_call: TRBJ1-4
v_call: TRBV28
cdr3_aa: CASIGGATNEKLFF

j_call: TRBJ2-2
v_call: TRBV9
cdr3_aa: CASSWTHTGEMFF

j_call: TRBJ2-3
v_call: TRBV4-3
cdr3_aa: CASSQARQGANTDTQYF

j_call: TRBJ1-5
v_call: TRBV12-3/TRBV12-4
cdr3_aa: CASSLGYRWFHQPQHF

j_call: TRBJ2-3
v_call: TRBV24-1
cdr3_aa: CATSHAAESDTQYF

j_call: TRBJ1-1
v_call: TRBV29-1
cdr3_aa: CSVRDTEAFF

j_call: TRBJ2-7
v_call: TRBV28
cdr3_aa: CASSLPGPQLSYEQYF

j_call: TRBJ1-1
v_call: TRBV14
cdr3_aa: CASSQILNTEAFF